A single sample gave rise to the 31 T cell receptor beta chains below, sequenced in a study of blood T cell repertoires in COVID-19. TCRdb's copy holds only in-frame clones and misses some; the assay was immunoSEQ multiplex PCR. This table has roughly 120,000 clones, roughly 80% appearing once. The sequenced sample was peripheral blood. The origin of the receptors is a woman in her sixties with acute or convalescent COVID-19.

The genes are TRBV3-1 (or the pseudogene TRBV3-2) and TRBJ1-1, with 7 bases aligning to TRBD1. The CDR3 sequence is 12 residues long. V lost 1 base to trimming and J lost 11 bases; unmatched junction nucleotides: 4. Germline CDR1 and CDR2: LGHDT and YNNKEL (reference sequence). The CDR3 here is CASSQVGTDAFF. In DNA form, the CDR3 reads TGTGCCAGCAGCCAAGTCGGGACAGATGCTTTCTTT.

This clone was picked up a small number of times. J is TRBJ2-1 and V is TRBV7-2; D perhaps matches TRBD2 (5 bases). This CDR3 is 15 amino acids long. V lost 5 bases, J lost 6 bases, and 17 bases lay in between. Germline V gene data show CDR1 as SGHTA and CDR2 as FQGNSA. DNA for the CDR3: TGTGCCAGCAGCGCAAGCGGCTCAGTAGCCAATGAGCAGTTCTTC. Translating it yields CASSASGSVANEQFF.

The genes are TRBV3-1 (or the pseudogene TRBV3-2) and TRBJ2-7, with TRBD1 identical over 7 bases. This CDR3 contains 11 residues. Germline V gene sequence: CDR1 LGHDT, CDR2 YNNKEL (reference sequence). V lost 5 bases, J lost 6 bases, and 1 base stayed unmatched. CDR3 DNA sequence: TGTGCCAGCAGCACAGGGGCCGAGCAGTACTTC. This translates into CASSTGAEQYF.

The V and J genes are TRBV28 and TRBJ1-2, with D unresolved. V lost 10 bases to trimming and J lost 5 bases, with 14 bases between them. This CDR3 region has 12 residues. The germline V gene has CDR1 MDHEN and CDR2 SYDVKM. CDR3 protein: CATAEGEYGYTF. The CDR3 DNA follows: TGTGCCACTGCGGAGGGTGAATATGGCTACACCTTC.

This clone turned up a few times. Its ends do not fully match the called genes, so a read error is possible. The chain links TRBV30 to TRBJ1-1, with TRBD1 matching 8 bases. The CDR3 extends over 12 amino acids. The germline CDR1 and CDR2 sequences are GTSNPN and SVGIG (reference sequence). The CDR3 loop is CAWSGPGGPLNF. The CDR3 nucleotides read TGTGCCTGGAGCGGACCAGGGGGCCCTCTAAACTTT.

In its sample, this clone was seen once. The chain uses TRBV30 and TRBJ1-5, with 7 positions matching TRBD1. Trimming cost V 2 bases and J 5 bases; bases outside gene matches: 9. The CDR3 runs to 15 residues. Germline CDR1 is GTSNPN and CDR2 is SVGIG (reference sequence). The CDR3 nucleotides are TGTGCCTGGAGTAAGCAGACAGGGAGGTATCAGCCCCAGCATTTT. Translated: CAWSKQTGRYQPQHF. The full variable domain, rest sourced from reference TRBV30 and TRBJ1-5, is SQTIHQWPATLVQPVGSPLSLECTVEGTSNPNLYWYRQAAGRGLQLLFYSVGIGQISSEVPQNLSASRPQDRQFILSSKKLLLSDSGFYLCAWSKQTGRYQPQHFGDGTRLSIL.

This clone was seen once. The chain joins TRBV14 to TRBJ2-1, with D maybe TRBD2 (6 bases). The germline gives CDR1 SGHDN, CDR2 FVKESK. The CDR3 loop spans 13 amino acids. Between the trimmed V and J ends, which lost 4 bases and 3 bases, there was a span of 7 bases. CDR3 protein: CASSRGLYNEQFF. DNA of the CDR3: TGTGCCAGCAGCCGGGGACTCTACAATGAGCAGTTCTTC.

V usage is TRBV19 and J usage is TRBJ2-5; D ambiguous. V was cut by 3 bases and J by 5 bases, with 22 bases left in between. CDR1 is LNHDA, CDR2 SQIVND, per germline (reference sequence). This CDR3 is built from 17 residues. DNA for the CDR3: TGTGCCAGTAGTATGACATTAGGTGGTAGGTGGATTGAGACCCAGTACTTC. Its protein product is CASSMTLGGRWIETQYF. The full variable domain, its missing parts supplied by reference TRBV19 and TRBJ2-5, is DGGITQSPKYLFRKEGQNVTLSCEQNLNHDAMYWYRQDPGQGLRLIYYSQIVNDFQKGDIAEGYSVSREKKESFPLTVTSAQKNPTAFYLCASSMTLGGRWIETQYFGPGTRLLVL.

For the CDR3, the DNA is TGTGCCAGCTCACCGGACAGGGAAAGGGTAGCCGAGCAGTACTTC. As protein: CASSPDRERVAEQYF. The chain couples TRBV18 to TRBJ2-7; TRBD1 matches 8 bases. J lost 6 bases, V lost 3 bases, and 10 bases had no gene match. This CDR3 is 15 amino acids long. Per germline, CDR1 KGHSH and CDR2 LQKENI.

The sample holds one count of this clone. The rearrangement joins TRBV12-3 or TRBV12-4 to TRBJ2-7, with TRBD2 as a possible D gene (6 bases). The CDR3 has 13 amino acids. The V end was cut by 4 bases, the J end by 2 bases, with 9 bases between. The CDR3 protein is CASSWEETYEQYF. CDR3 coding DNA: TGTGCCAGCAGTTGGGAGGAGACCTACGAGCAGTACTTC.

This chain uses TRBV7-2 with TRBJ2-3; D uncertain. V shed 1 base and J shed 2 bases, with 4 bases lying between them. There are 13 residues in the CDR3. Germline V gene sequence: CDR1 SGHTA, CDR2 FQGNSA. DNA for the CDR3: TGTGCCAGCAGCTTAGGAGCCACAGATACGCAGTATTTT. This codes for CASSLGATDTQYF.

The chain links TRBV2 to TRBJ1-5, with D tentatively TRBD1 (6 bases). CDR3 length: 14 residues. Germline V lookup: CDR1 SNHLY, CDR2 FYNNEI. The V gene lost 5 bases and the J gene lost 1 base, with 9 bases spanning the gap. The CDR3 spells CASSSQGSNQPQHF. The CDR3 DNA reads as TGTGCCAGCAGTTCCCAGGGGAGCAATCAGCCCCAGCATTTT.

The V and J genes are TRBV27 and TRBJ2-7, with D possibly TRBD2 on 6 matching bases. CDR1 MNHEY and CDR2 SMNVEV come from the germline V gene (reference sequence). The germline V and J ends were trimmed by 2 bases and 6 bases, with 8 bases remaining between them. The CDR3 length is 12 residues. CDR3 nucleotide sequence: TGTGCCAGCAGTTTAACCGGGGGCGAGCAGTACTTC. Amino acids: CASSLTGGEQYF.

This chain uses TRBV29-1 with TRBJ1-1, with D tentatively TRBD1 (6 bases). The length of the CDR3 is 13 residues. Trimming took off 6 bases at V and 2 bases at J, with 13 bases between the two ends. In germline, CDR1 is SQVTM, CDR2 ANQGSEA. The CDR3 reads CSVQQGSNTEAFF. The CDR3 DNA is TGCAGCGTGCAACAGGGTTCAAACACTGAAGCTTTCTTT.

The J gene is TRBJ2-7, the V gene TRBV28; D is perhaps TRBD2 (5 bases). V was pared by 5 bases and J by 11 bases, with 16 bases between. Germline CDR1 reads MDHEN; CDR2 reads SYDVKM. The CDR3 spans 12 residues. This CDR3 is CASSGLAGRKYF. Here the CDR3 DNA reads TGTGCCAGCAGTGGGCTGGCGGGTCGGAAGTACTTC.

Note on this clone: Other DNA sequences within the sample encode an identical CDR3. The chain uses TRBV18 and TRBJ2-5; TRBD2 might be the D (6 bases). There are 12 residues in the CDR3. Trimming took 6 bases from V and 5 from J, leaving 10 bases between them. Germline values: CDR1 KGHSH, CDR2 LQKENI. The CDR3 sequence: CASSPRGETQYF. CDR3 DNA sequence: TGTGCCAGCTCCCCTCGGGGGGAGACCCAGTACTTC.

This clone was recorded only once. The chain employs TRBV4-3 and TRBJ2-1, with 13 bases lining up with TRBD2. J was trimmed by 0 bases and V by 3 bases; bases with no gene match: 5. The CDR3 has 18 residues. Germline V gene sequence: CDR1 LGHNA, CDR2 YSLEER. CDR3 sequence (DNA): TGCGCCAGCAGCCACGGACTAGCGGGAGACCCCTCCTACAATGAGCAGTTCTTC. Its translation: CASSHGLAGDPSYNEQFF.

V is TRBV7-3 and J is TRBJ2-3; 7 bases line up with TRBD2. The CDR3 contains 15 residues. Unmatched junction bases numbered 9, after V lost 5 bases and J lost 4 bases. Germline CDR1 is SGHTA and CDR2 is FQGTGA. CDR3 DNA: TGTGCCAGCAGCCCACGGGGGAGGGAGTCAGATACGCAGTATTTT. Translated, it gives CASSPRGRESDTQYF.

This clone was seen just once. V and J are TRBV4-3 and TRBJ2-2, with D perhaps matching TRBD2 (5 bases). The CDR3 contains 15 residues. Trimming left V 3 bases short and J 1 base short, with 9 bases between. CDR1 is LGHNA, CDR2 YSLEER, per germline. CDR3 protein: CASSQAAGNTGELFF. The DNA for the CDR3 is TGCGCCAGCAGCCAGGCCGCGGGGAACACCGGGGAGCTGTTTTTT.

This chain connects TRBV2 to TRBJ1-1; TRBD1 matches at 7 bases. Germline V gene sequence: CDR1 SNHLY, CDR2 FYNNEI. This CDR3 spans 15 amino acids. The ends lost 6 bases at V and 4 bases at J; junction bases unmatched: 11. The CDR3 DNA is TGTGCCAGCAGGATACAAGGGGGCGCGGGCACTGAAGCTTTCTTT. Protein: CASRIQGGAGTEAFF.

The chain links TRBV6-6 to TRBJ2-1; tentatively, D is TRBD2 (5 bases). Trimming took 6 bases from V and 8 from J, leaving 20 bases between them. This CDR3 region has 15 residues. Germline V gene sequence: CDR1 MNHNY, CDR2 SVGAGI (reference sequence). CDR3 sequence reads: CASRASGGGRYEQFF. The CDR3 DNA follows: TGTGCCAGCAGAGCGAGCGGAGGAGGTCGCTATGAGCAGTTCTTC.

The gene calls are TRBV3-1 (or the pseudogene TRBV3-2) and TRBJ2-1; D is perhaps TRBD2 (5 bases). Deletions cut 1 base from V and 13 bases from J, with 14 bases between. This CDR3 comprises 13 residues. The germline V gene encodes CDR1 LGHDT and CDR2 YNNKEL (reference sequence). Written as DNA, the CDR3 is TGTGCCAGCAGCCAAGGGAGGAAGTCCGCCCAGTTCTTC. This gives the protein CASSQGRKSAQFF.

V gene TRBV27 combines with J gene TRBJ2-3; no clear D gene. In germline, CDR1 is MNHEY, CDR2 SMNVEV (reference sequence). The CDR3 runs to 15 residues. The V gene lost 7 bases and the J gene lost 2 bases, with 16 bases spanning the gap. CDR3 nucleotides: TGTGCCAGCAAGCCCGAGTGGCGGTACACAGATACGCAGTATTTT. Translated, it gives CASKPEWRYTDTQYF.

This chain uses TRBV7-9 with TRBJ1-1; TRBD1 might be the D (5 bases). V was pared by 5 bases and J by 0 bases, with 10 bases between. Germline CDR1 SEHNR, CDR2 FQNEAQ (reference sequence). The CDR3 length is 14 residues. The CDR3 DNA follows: TGTGCCAGCAGCCACCCAGGGATGAACACTGAAGCTTTCTTT. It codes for CASSHPGMNTEAFF.

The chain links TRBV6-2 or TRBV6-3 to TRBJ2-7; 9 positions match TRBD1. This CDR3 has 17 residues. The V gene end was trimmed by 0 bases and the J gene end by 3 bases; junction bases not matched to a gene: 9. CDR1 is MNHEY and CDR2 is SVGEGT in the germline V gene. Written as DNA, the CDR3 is TGTGCCAGCAGTTACTCGGGACAGGGATTGAGGGGCTACGAGCAGTACTTC. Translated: CASSYSGQGLRGYEQYF.

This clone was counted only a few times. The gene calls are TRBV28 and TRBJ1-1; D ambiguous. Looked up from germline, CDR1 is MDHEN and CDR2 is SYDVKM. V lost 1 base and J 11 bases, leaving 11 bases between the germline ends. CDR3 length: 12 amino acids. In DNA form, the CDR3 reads TGTGCCAGCAGTTTATCCCAGGCTTTCGCTTTCTTT. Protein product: CASSLSQAFAFF.

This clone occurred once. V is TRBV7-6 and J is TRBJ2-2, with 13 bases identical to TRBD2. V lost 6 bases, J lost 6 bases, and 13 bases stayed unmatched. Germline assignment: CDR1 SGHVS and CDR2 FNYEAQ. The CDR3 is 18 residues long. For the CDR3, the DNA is TGTGCCAGCAGAAGCCTACGGACTAGCGGGGGTCGGGCCGGGGAGCTGTTTTTT. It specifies CASRSLRTSGGRAGELFF.

CDR3 region: CASSALAGVYNEQFF. CDR3 sequence (DNA): TGTGCCAGCAGCGCCTTAGCGGGGGTGTACAATGAGCAGTTCTTC. The gene calls are TRBV9 and TRBJ2-1; TRBD2 agrees at 9 bases. Germline V gene lookup returns CDR1 SGDLS and CDR2 YYNGEE. The V segment lost 3 bases and the J segment 4 bases; nucleotides outside the gene matches: 5. The CDR3 is 15 amino acids.

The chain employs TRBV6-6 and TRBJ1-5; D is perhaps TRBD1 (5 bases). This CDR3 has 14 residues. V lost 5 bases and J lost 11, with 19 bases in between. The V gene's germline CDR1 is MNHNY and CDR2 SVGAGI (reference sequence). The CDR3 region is CASSGTGGNRAQHF. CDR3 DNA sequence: TGTGCCAGCAGTGGGACTGGGGGTAATCGGGCCCAGCATTTT.

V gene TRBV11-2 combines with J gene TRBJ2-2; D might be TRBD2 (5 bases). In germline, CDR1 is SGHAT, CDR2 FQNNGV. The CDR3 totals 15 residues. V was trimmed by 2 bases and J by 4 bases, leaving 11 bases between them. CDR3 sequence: CASSLTGFFTGELFF. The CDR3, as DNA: TGTGCCAGCAGCTTAACGGGGTTCTTCACCGGGGAGCTGTTTTTT.

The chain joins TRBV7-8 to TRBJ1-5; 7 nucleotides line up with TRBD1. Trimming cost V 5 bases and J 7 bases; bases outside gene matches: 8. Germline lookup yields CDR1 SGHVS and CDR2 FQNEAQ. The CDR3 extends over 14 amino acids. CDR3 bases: TGTGCCAGCAGCCAGGGGGTTGGGGGACAGCCCCAGCATTTT. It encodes CASSQGVGGQPQHF.